A selection of T cell receptor beta chains follows, all from one sample in a study of CD8+ T cells in alopecia areata. Sequencing used immunoSEQ multiplex PCR; TCRdb keeps in-frame clones, though not all of them. Among 90,000 to 130,000 clones listed, roughly 55% were seen once. The sequencing sample was made of NKG2D-low CD8+ T cells sorted from blood. The origin of the receptors is a human donor with alopecia areata. Each CDR3 is given with its conserved first and last residue. D genes are given only for firm matches. Part of the rows lack a size; the others show once, few, many or a class for expanded clones.

d_call	j_call	v_call	clone_size	cdr3_aa	cdr3_nt
.	TRBJ2-7	TRBV5-1	.	CASSLARSSYEQYF	TGCGCCAGCAGCTTGGCCAGGAGCTCCTACGAGCAGTACTTC
.	TRBJ1-1	TRBV2	.	CASSEDLGAMNTEAFF	TGTGCCAGCAGTGAAGACCTAGGGGCCATGAACACTGAAGCTTTCTTT
TRBD2	TRBJ2-5	TRBV7-2	few	CASSTLLAGGETQYF	TGTGCCAGCAGCACCCTACTAGCGGGGGGGGAGACCCAGTACTTC
.	TRBJ1-5	TRBV19	.	CASSRGPYSNQPQHF	TGTGCCAGTTCGAGGGGCCCCTATAGCAATCAGCCCCAGCATTTT
.	TRBJ2-2	TRBV7-2	few	CASSLGVLFGELFF	TGTGCCAGCAGCTTGGGAGTGTTGTTCGGGGAGCTGTTTTTT
TRBD2	TRBJ2-3	TRBV13	.	CASNLLAEDTDTQYF	TGTGCCAGCAATCTACTAGCGGAGGACACAGATACGCAGTATTTT
.	TRBJ2-7	TRBV29-1	.	CSGLTRGTYEQYF	TGCAGCGGACTGACTCGTGGGACTTACGAGCAGTACTTC
.	TRBJ2-3	TRBV5-1	.	CASSLTVSTDTQYF	TGCGCCAGCAGCTTGACGGTTAGCACAGATACGCAGTATTTT
.	TRBJ1-1	TRBV29-1	once	CSVEVPGRAVTFF	TGCAGCGTTGAAGTCCCGGGGAGGGCGGTAACTTTCTTT
.	TRBJ2-1	TRBV5-1	.	CASSAGLGNEQFF	TGCGCCAGCAGCGCAGGTCTGGGCAATGAGCAGTTCTTC
.	TRBJ2-7	TRBV28	.	CATRLGSNEQYF	TGTGCCACCAGGTTGGGCTCCAACGAGCAGTACTTC
.	TRBJ1-1	TRBV5-6	.	CASSPGFGWNTEAFF	TGTGCCAGCAGCCCTGGGTTCGGATGGAACACTGAAGCTTTCTTT
TRBD1	TRBJ1-5	TRBV4-1	.	CASSHGQGNQPQHF	TGCGCCAGCAGCCACGGACAGGGCAATCAGCCCCAGCATTTT
TRBD2	TRBJ2-5	TRBV2	.	CASSERDYQETQYF	TGTGCCAGCAGTGAACGGGACTATCAAGAGACCCAGTACTTC
.	TRBJ2-7	TRBV12-2	once	CASRLRTGGSSYEQYF	TGTGCAAGTCGCTTACGAACCGGCGGGAGCTCCTACGAGCAGTACTTC
.	TRBJ2-1	TRBV5-1	.	CASSREVSYNEQFF	TGCGCCAGCAGCCGTGAGGTCTCCTACAATGAGCAGTTCTTC
TRBD2	TRBJ2-1	TRBV5-1	few	CASSLALAGDEQFF	TGCGCCAGCAGCTTGGCACTAGCGGGAGACGAGCAGTTCTTC
TRBD2	TRBJ2-1	TRBV7-9	few	CASSDGTSGSSGNEQFF	TGTGCCAGCAGCGACGGGACTAGCGGGAGCTCTGGGAATGAGCAGTTCTTC
.	TRBJ2-7	TRBV5-1	.	CASSLAYSSYEQYF	TGCGCCAGCAGCTTGGCCTACAGTTCCTACGAGCAGTACTTC
TRBD1	TRBJ2-7	TRBV2	.	CASIVPRGLTSSYEQYF	TGTGCCAGCATTGTGCCCAGGGGGCTTACAAGCTCCTACGAGCAGTACTTC